This passage covers 26 T cell receptor beta chains from one sample sequenced in a study of blood T cell repertoires in COVID-19. The protocol was immunoSEQ multiplex PCR, while the TCRdb copy is restricted to in-frame clones and leaves out a portion. The sample has roughly 500,000 clones; roughly nine tenths are singletons. Specimen: PBMCs or T cells enriched from blood (not recorded which). All receptors derive from an older woman who had recovered from COVID-19.

The rearrangement uses TRBV5-1 and TRBJ1-4; 9 positions agree with TRBD1. The CDR3 spans 15 residues. From germline, CDR1 is SGHRS and CDR2 YFSETQ. J lost 8 bases, V lost 4 bases, and 9 bases had no gene match. The CDR3 loop reads CASSTNTGGGEKLFF. The CDR3 bases are TGCGCCAGCAGCACAAATACAGGGGGCGGGGAAAAACTGTTTTTT.

The chain joins TRBV10-2 to TRBJ2-3; 7 nucleotides align to TRBD1. Germline V CDR1 and CDR2: WSHSY, SAAADI. Trimming removed 8 bases from V and 6 bases from J; junction bases left unmatched: 8. The CDR3 spans 13 residues. CDR3: CASGPGGRDTQYF. In DNA form, the CDR3 reads TGCGCCAGCGGTCCAGGGGGACGCGATACGCAGTATTTT.

In this sample, this clone turned up once. The rearrangement uses TRBV5-3 and TRBJ2-7, with D perhaps matching TRBD1 (5 bases). Being an ORF, TRBV5-3 has a function that is uncertain. CDR3 size: 16 residues. V was shortened by 2 bases and J by 5 bases, with 20 bases between the two germline ends. The CDR3 protein is CARSFHMGRALDEQYF. CDR3 nucleotides: TGTGCCAGAAGCTTTCATATGGGGCGAGCTTTGGACGAGCAGTACTTC.

V gene TRBV6-5 combines with J gene TRBJ1-1, with D perhaps TRBD1 (6 bases). CDR1 is MNHEY and CDR2 is SVGAGI in the germline V gene. This CDR3 has 14 residues. V gave up 5 bases and J gave up 13 bases, with 23 bases separating them. CDR3 in amino acids: CASSRTDSRFIGFF. The CDR3 DNA reads as TGTGCCAGCAGTCGTACGGACAGCCGGTTTATTGGTTTCTTT.

The V call is TRBV12-5, the J call TRBJ1-1; TRBD1 agrees at 9 bases. With 6 bases clipped from V and 7 bases from J, the junction kept 21 bases outside the gene matches. CDR1 and CDR2 (germline): LGHNT, FRNRAP. CDR3 length: 18 amino acids. In nucleotides, the CDR3 is TGTGCTAGTGGATTGTGTACCCTTACCGGGACAGGGTGTAGTGAAGCTTTCTTT. This codes for CASGLCTLTGTGCSEAFF.

Worth noting for this clone: Other DNA sequences from this sample encode an identical CDR3 as well. CDR3 coding DNA: TGTGCCAGCAGCTTAGCGGTGAACACTGAAGCTTTCTTT. It codes for CASSLAVNTEAFF. The genes are TRBV11-2 and TRBJ1-1, with D unresolved. The CDR3 runs 13 residues. V lost 1 base to trimming and J lost 0 bases, with 3 bases between them. Germline CDR1 SGHAT, CDR2 FQNNGV.

Here the CDR3 reads CASSPTGNYRGELFF. The CDR3 nucleotides are TGTGCCAGCAGCCCGACAGGAAACTATCGAGGGGAGCTGTTTTTT. The chain carries TRBV9 and TRBJ2-2; D is possibly TRBD1 (6 bases). The CDR3 runs to 15 residues. V gave up 4 bases and J gave up 8 bases, with 18 bases separating them. Germline lookup yields CDR1 SGDLS and CDR2 YYNGEE.

This sequence joins TRBV5-5 and TRBJ1-1, with a weak D call TRBD1 (5 bases). The ends were cut back, 3 bases at V and 4 bases at J, with 16 bases in the middle. Looked up from germline, CDR1 is SGHKS and CDR2 is YYEKEE (reference sequence). The CDR3 runs 15 residues. The CDR3 region is CASSSSGAGGTEAFF. DNA of the CDR3: TGTGCCAGCAGCTCCAGCGGGGCCGGGGGCACTGAAGCTTTCTTT.

This chain links TRBV18 with TRBJ1-4, with D possibly matching TRBD1 (5 bases). Trimming shortened V by 1 base and J by 0 bases, and 9 bases separated the two germline ends. CDR1 is KGHSH, CDR2 LQKENI, per germline. The CDR3 length is 16 residues. The CDR3 spells CASSPRGGATNEKLFF. The CDR3 nucleotides read TGTGCCAGCTCACCACGCGGGGGGGCAACTAATGAAAAACTGTTTTTT.

The rearrangement joins TRBV5-5 to TRBJ1-2; a possible D gene is TRBD1 (5 bases). The CDR3 spans 16 residues. CDR1 SGHKS and CDR2 YYEKEE come from the germline V gene (reference sequence). V was shortened by 6 bases and J by 1 base, with 19 bases between the two germline ends. The CDR3 nucleotides read TGTGCCAGCAACCCGGACGGCGGGGGTTTTAACTATGGCTACACCTTC. This gives the protein CASNPDGGGFNYGYTF.

The V call is TRBV11-2, the J call TRBJ1-1, with TRBD1 matching 8 bases. Losses at the gene ends were 6 bases for V and 1 base for J; bases not matched to a gene: 1. The CDR3 sequence is 13 residues long. Germline CDR1 SGHAT, CDR2 FQNNGV. This CDR3 is CASRQGGNTEAFF. Here the CDR3 DNA reads TGTGCCAGCAGACAGGGGGGGAACACTGAAGCTTTCTTT.

The rearrangement uses TRBV11-2 and TRBJ2-1; TRBD1 matches 7 bases. Germline lookup yields CDR1 SGHAT and CDR2 FQNNGV. The CDR3 spans 17 residues. V shed 5 bases, J shed 4 bases, and the junction held 14 bases outside the gene matches. The CDR3 DNA sequence: TGTGCCAGCAGCCCGAGGGACAGATCGGTTGATTACAATGAGCAGTTCTTC. This codes for CASSPRDRSVDYNEQFF. The full variable domain, its missing parts supplied by reference TRBV11-2 and TRBJ2-1, is EAGVAQSPRYKIIEKRQSVAFWCNPISGHATLYWYQQILGQGPKLLIQFQNNGVVDDSQLPKDRFSAERLKGVDSTLKIQPAKLEDSAVYLCASSPRDRSVDYNEQFFGPGTRLTVL.

The chain recombines TRBV7-6 with TRBJ2-7; 9 nucleotides line up with TRBD1. This CDR3 is 13 amino acids long. In germline, CDR1 is SGHVS, CDR2 FNYEAQ. J was trimmed by 6 bases and V by 5 bases; bases with no gene match: 5. The CDR3 region is CASSHGTGIEQYF. The CDR3 bases are TGTGCCAGCAGCCACGGGACAGGGATCGAGCAGTACTTC.

The chain carries TRBV27 and TRBJ1-6; D remains unclear. Trimming stripped 8 bases from V and 2 bases from J, with 16 bases between. This CDR3 contains 16 residues. The germline gives CDR1 MNHEY, CDR2 SMNVEV (reference sequence). DNA for the CDR3: TGTGCCAGCTCTACTGTCGGGGTGCCCTATAATTCACCCCTCCACTTT. It is translated as CASSTVGVPYNSPLHF.

This clone occurred once. J is TRBJ2-7 and V is TRBV6-6; 8 nucleotides line up with TRBD1. CDR1 is MNHNY and CDR2 is SVGAGI in the germline V gene (reference sequence). The CDR3 extends over 15 amino acids. Trimming at V came to 2 bases and at J to 7 bases, leaving 10 bases not matched to a gene. The CDR3 DNA reads TGTGCCAGCAGTTACGTCCAGGGGGCGCCGGGAGAGCAGTACTTC. It encodes CASSYVQGAPGEQYF.

The V and J genes are TRBV29-1 and TRBJ2-5; D might be TRBD2 (5 bases). This CDR3 has 13 residues. Trimming removed 1 base from V and 5 bases from J, with 11 bases in between. Germline lookup yields CDR1 SQVTM and CDR2 ANQGSEA. CDR3 protein: CSVEVRRIETQYF. As DNA, the CDR3 is TGCAGCGTTGAAGTACGGAGGATCGAGACCCAGTACTTC.

V usage is TRBV12-3 or TRBV12-4 and J usage is TRBJ2-3; 7 bases align to TRBD2. CDR3 length: 13 amino acids. The J segment lost 2 bases and the V segment lost 10 bases, leaving 6 bases of the junction unmatched. The CDR3 region has the DNA TGTGCCACCCAGCGGGGCGCCACAGATACGCAGTATTTT. Translating it yields CATQRGATDTQYF.

This sequence joins TRBV24-1 and TRBJ2-5, with TRBD1 as a possible D gene (5 bases). Germline CDR1 KGHDR, CDR2 SFDVKD. This CDR3 region has 17 residues. With 4 bases removed from V and 0 bases from J, the gap between germline ends came to 17 bases. The CDR3 DNA sequence: TGTGCCACCAGTGAGAATAAGGACAAGGGGTACCAAGAGACCCAGTACTTC. Translated, it gives CATSENKDKGYQETQYF.

The CDR3 region is CASSHRQLNTEAFF. The CDR3 bases are TGTGCCAGCAGCCATCGACAGTTAAACACTGAAGCTTTCTTT. V gene TRBV3-1 (or the pseudogene TRBV3-2) combines with J gene TRBJ1-1; TRBD1 might be the D (5 bases). From germline, CDR1 is LGHDT and CDR2 YNNKEL (reference sequence). The V end was cut by 3 bases, the J end by 2 bases, with 10 bases between. This CDR3 spans 14 amino acids.

A few counts support this clone. J is TRBJ1-2 and V is TRBV29-1; perhaps TRBD1 as D (5 bases). The CDR3 is 12 amino acids. Germline CDR1 is SQVTM and CDR2 is ANQGSEA. V was pared by 7 bases and J by 7 bases, with 16 bases between. CDR3: CSAGGGEGGYTF. DNA of the CDR3: TGCAGCGCCGGAGGAGGGGAGGGTGGCTACACCTTC.

This sequence joins TRBV5-1 and TRBJ2-1; TRBD2 matches 12 bases. Trimming at V came to 8 bases and at J to 5 bases, leaving 2 bases not matched to a gene. Per the germline V gene, CDR1 is SGHRS and CDR2 is YFSETQ. CDR3 length equals 13 residues. For the CDR3, the DNA is TGCGCCAGTGGACTAGCGGGGAACAATGAGCAGTTCTTC. This translates into CASGLAGNNEQFF.

The CDR3 here is CASSFGRGSTDTQYF. DNA for the CDR3: TGTGCCAGCAGTTTTGGGCGGGGGAGCACAGATACGCAGTATTTT. V gene TRBV27 combines with J gene TRBJ2-3, with 7 bases identical to TRBD2. The junction had 3 bases not matched to a gene; V was cut back by 3 bases and J by 0 bases. The CDR3 has 15 residues. The germline V gene has CDR1 MNHEY and CDR2 SMNVEV (reference sequence).

V is TRBV5-1 and J is TRBJ2-6; the match to TRBD1 covers 7 bases. J gave up 4 bases and V 3 bases, and 7 bases lay outside the gene matches. CDR3 length: 16 amino acids. CDR1 and CDR2 (germline): SGHRS, YFSETQ. Here the CDR3 reads CASSSTGLGGANVLTF. DNA of the CDR3: TGCGCCAGCAGCTCGACAGGGCTGGGAGGGGCCAACGTCCTGACTTTC.

The rearrangement joins TRBV24-1 to TRBJ2-1; D not certain. Germline V gene lookup returns CDR1 KGHDR and CDR2 SFDVKD. The V end lost 5 bases, the J end lost 3 bases, and 10 bases lay between the germline ends. This CDR3 has 14 amino acids. The CDR3: CATSGYGDYNEQFF. CDR3 nucleotides: TGTGCCACCAGTGGGTACGGAGACTACAATGAGCAGTTCTTC.

The chain is built from TRBV6-5 and TRBJ2-1; the D gene is possibly TRBD2 (6 bases). Per the germline V gene, CDR1 is MNHEY and CDR2 is SVGAGI. The CDR3 extends over 11 amino acids. V was trimmed by 7 bases and J by 10 bases, leaving 11 bases between them. CDR3: CASTYGGEQFF. The CDR3 DNA follows: TGTGCCAGCACCTACGGGGGAGAGCAGTTCTTC.

To note about this clone: At the DNA level, this CDR3 is encoded by other sequences in the same sample as well. The rearrangement links TRBV5-4 to TRBJ1-2, with a tentative D call TRBD1 (6 bases). The CDR3 runs 14 residues. Trimming removed 0 bases from V and 8 bases from J, with 14 bases in between. From germline, CDR1 is SGHNT and CDR2 YYREEE (reference sequence). This CDR3 reads CASSLEQGGDGYTF. The DNA for the CDR3 is TGTGCCAGCAGCTTGGAACAGGGCGGCGACGGCTACACCTTC. Using reference TRBV5-4 and TRBJ1-2 for the parts outside the CDR3, the full variable domain is ETGVTQSPTHLIKTRGQQVTLRCSSQSGHNTVSWYQQALGQGPQFIFQYYREEENGRGNFPPRFSGLQFPNYSSELNVNALELDDSALYLCASSLEQGGDGYTFGSGTRLTVV.